A single sample gave rise to the 10 T cell receptor beta chains below, sequenced in a study of metastatic and nonmetastatic thyroid tumors. Patients underwent thyroid surgery, and none had received any treatment before it. TCRdb redid the clone calls on the PCR reads using MiXCR. The sample includes approximately 9,000 clones, approximately 32% of them seen just once. The sequenced material came from adjacent normal tissue. The receptors stem from a female donor with papillary thyroid cancer or a benign thyroid nodule (not recorded which). Some clones in this sample may be carry-over from other donors' samples.

By share, this clone ranks as medium-sized. Other DNA sequences of this sample code for an identical CDR3. The chain uses TRBV20-1 and TRBJ2-1; TRBD2 agrees at 10 bases. Germline lookup yields CDR1 DFQATT and CDR2 SNEGSKA (reference sequence). The CDR3 length is 14 residues. V was pared by 5 bases and J by 6 bases, with 7 bases of the junction left unmatched. The CDR3 DNA is TGCAGTGCTGGGGGGCTAGCGGGAGTCAATGAGCAGTTCTTC. Protein sequence: CSAGGLAGVNEQFF.

About this clone itself: A read error may account for a junction end that differs from germline. The genes are TRBV4-2 and TRBJ2-1; the match to TRBD2 covers 10 bases. This CDR3 comprises 18 residues. Per germline, CDR1 LGHNA and CDR2 YNFKEQ. The CDR3 loop is CASSPLLASGSSYNDQFF. Written as DNA, the CDR3 is TGTGCCAGCAGCCCCCTCCTCGCTAGCGGGAGCTCCTACAATGATCAGTTCTTC.

This clone has more than one count but fewer than ten. One end of the junction fails to match germline, which may point to a read error. The rearrangement joins TRBV28 to TRBJ2-1; 7 bases are shared with TRBD2. Germline CDR1 and CDR2: MDHEN and SYDVKM. The CDR3 is made up of 14 amino acids. The CDR3 spells CASSVASGINGQFF. The CDR3, as DNA: TGTGCCAGCAGTGTGGCCAGCGGGATTAATGGGCAGTTCTTC.

This clone showed up just a few times. This chain joins TRBV9 and TRBJ2-2, with D unclear. The CDR3 is made up of 12 amino acids. Germline V gene data show CDR1 as SGDLS and CDR2 as YYNGEE. Trimming pared 3 bases from V and 7 bases from J, leaving 7 bases between. The CDR3 loop reads CASSAFGGELFF. The CDR3 coding sequence is TGTGCCAGCAGCGCTTTCGGCGGGGAGCTGTTTTTT.

This clone has only a few counts. One end of the junction is discordant with germline, which a read error may explain. The chain carries TRBV11-2 and TRBJ2-7; TRBD2 is a possible D gene (6 bases). Germline V gives CDR1 SGHAT, CDR2 FQNNGV. The CDR3 contains 13 residues. The CDR3 DNA reads TGTGCCAGCAGCTTAGATAGTGTCGCTAGCGTGCACTTC. Its translation: CASSLDSVASVHF.

This clone was seen many times. This CDR3 is CASSLLFLGARDEQFF. The CDR3 bases are TGTGCCAGCAGTTTACTGTTCTTGGGGGCCAGGGATGAGCAGTTCTTC. This rearrangement joins TRBV28 to TRBJ2-1; TRBD1 might be the D (6 bases). CDR1 is MDHEN and CDR2 is SYDVKM in the germline V gene. V lost 2 bases to trimming and J lost 8 bases, with 19 bases between them. The CDR3 is made up of 16 amino acids.

This clone was counted ten times or more. This may be a read error, as it is one base from a much larger clone. The chain employs TRBV2 and TRBJ2-1; D is possibly TRBD2 (5 bases). Per germline, CDR1 SNHLY and CDR2 FYNNEI. CDR3 size: 15 residues. CDR3 loop: CVCSGRLGVYNGQFF. CDR3 sequence (DNA): TGTGTCTGCAGTGGTCGTTTGGGAGTGTACAATGGGCAGTTCTTC.

The sample holds a few counts of this clone. This CDR3 is CASTKGTEAFF. The CDR3 region has the DNA TGTGCCAGCACAAAGGGGACTGAAGCTTTCTTT. This rearrangement joins TRBV27 to TRBJ1-1; D perhaps matches TRBD1 (5 bases). V was cut by 7 bases and J by 5 bases, with 8 bases left in between. This CDR3 comprises 11 residues. CDR1 is MNHEY and CDR2 is SMNVEV in the germline V gene (reference sequence).

This clone was counted a few times. The genes are TRBV20-1 and TRBJ1-3; D unclear. Germline CDR1 DFQATT, CDR2 SNEGSKA (reference sequence). The CDR3 has 14 residues. Trimming removed 0 bases from V and 2 bases from J, with 8 bases in between. This chain's CDR3 is CSARDERPGNTIYF. CDR3 sequence (DNA): TGCAGTGCTAGAGATGAGCGGCCTGGAAACACCATATATTTT.

In this sample, this clone turned up a few times. The chain recombines TRBV12-3 or TRBV12-4 with TRBJ1-2; no firm D call. The CDR3 contains 16 residues. V was pared by 3 bases and J by 0 bases, with 14 bases between. CDR3 in amino acids: CASSFSGGITNYGYTF. The CDR3, as DNA: TGTGCCAGCAGTTTCTCAGGCGGGATTACTAACTATGGCTACACCTTC.